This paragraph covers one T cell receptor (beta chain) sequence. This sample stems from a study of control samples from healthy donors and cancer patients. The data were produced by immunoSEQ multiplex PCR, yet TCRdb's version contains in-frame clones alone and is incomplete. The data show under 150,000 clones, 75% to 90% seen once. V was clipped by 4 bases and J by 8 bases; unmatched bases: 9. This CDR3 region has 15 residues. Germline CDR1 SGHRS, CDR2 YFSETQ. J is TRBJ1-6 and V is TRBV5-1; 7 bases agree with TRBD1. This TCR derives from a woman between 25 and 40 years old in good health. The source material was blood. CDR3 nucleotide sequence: TGCGCCAGCAGCAAAGCGACAGGGCGGGATTCACCCCTCCACTTT. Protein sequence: CASSKATGRDSPLHF.